The sequence of this T cell receptor beta chain was determined in a study of T cells in Graves' hyperthyroidism and ophthalmopathy. Researchers barred patients who had uncontrolled infection, other autoimmune disease, pregnancy or lactation. Researchers took RNA transcripts and amplified the TCR beta CDR3 regions from them. Initially, a first-round RT-PCR of the TCR CDR3 employed the HTBI primer set. TCRdb itself ran the multiplex PCR reads through MiXCR, one entry per CDR3 protein. The sample has about 360,000 distinct CDR3 sequences, under 20% seen once. Trimming at V came to 6 bases and at J to 10 bases, leaving 9 bases not matched to a gene. The CDR3 sequence is 14 residues long. Germline CDR1 MDHEN, CDR2 SYDVKM. This clonotype was recorded many times.

Sequencing was performed on blood. This chain joins TRBV28 and TRBJ1-6; TRBD1 aligns across 7 bases. This receptor was taken from a woman aged 18-30 years with Graves' hyperthyroidism. The DNA of the CDR3 is TGTGCCAGCAGGGATCCGGGACAGACCTCACCCCTCCACTTT. Protein: CASRDPGQTSPLHF.